The 4 T cell receptor beta chains in this list originate from one sample, sequenced in a study of spatial heterogeneity in lung cancer. Each CDR3 protein is one row after TCRdb ran MiXCR on the 5' RACE reads. This sample has 10,000 to 15,000 distinct CDR3 sequences, with 3.5% to 4% found just once. Stated time point: sample taken at primary tumor resection. This specimen consisted of PBMCs, obtained at surgery. Receptors were obtained from a male donor with early-stage non-small cell lung cancer.

This clonotype has ten or more counts. This chain uses TRBV24-1 with TRBJ2-4, with D perhaps assigned TRBD1 or TRBD2 (5 bases each). The V and J ends lost 4 bases and 1 base respectively, with 13 bases between them. Germline loops: CDR1 KGHDR, CDR2 SFDVKD. The CDR3 contains 16 residues. The CDR3 region is CATSDPSRDAKNIQYF. The DNA for the CDR3 is TGTGCCACCAGTGACCCCTCCCGGGACGCCAAAAACATTCAGTACTTC.

This clonotype was seen at least ten times. The rearrangement links TRBV24-1 to TRBJ2-2; D gene unclear. CDR3 size: 15 residues. The V end was cut by 4 bases, the J end by 5 bases, with 13 bases between. Germline CDR1 reads KGHDR; CDR2 reads SFDVKD. CDR3 protein: CATSDGRSGTGELFF. CDR3 sequence (DNA): TGTGCCACCAGTGACGGTAGATCTGGGACCGGGGAGCTGTTTTTT.

The sample holds many counts of this clonotype. The rearrangement joins TRBV18 to TRBJ2-7; 8 positions match TRBD1. Germline V gene lookup returns CDR1 KGHSH and CDR2 LQKENI. Trimming took 4 bases from V and 5 from J; bases not matched to a gene: 7. The CDR3 spans 14 residues. The CDR3 DNA reads TGTGCCAGCTCACGAGAGACAGGGGTAGACGAGCAGTACTTC. Protein sequence: CASSRETGVDEQYF.

This clonotype was observed at least ten times. The chain uses TRBV5-1 and TRBJ1-1, with D possibly matching TRBD1 (5 bases). The CDR3 loop spans 13 amino acids. The V gene's germline CDR1 is SGHRS and CDR2 YFSETQ. V was shortened by 3 bases and J by 1 base, with 7 bases between the two germline ends. The CDR3 spells CASSSQANTEAFF. The CDR3, as DNA: TGCGCCAGCAGCTCACAGGCGAACACTGAAGCTTTCTTT.